This T cell receptor (beta chain) derives from a study of blood T cell repertoires in COVID-19. At the level of the study: The United States, Italy and Spain supplied acute and convalescent COVID-19 samples.

Repertoires were generated with immunoSEQ multiplex PCR, while TCRdb's copy carries only in-frame clones and drops some. The sample has under 75,000 clones; around 79% are singletons. This CDR3 is 16 amino acids long. Germline V gives CDR1 SEHNR, CDR2 FQNEAQ (reference sequence). The ends lost 3 bases at V and 6 bases at J; junction bases unmatched: 12. Sequencing input: peripheral blood. V usage is TRBV7-9 and J usage is TRBJ2-3; 7 bases match TRBD1. The TCR comes from a woman aged 45-65 years with active or convalescent COVID-19. The CDR3 DNA sequence: TGTGCCAGCAGCTTCAACCACAGGGGAGCGCTGGATACGCAGTATTTT. It is translated as CASSFNHRGALDTQYF. The whole variable domain, remainder taken from reference TRBV7-9 and TRBJ2-3, is DTGVSQNPRHKITKRGQNVTFRCDPISEHNRLYWYRQTLGQGPEFLTYFQNEAQLEKSRLLSDRFSAERPKGSFSTLEIQRTEQGDSAMYLCASSFNHRGALDTQYFGPGTRLTVL.